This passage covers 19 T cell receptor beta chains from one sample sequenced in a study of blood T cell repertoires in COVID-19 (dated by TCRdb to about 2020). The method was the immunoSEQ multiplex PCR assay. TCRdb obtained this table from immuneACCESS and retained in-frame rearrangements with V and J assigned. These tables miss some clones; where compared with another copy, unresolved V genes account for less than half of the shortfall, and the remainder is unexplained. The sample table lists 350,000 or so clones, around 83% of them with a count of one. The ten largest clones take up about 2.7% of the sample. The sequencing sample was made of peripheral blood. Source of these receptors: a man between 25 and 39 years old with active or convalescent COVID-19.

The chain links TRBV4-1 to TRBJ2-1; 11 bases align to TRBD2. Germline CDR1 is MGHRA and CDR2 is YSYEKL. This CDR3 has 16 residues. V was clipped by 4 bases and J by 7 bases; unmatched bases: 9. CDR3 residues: CASSRRLAGKLNEQFF. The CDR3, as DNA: TGCGCCAGCAGCCGCCGACTAGCGGGAAAACTTAATGAGCAGTTCTTC.

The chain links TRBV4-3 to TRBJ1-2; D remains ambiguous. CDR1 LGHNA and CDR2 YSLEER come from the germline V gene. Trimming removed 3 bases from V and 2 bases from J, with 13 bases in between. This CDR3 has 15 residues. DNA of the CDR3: TGCGCCAGCAGCCAGAATACCGGGAAAAACTATGGCTACACCTTC. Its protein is CASSQNTGKNYGYTF.

The CDR3 loop reads CATSDSGGSEQFF. In DNA, the CDR3 is TGTGCCACCAGTGATTCTGGCGGGTCTGAGCAGTTCTTC. This chain links TRBV24-1 with TRBJ2-1; D may be TRBD2 (5 bases). Germline V gives CDR1 KGHDR, CDR2 SFDVKD. The CDR3 has 13 residues. Trimming removed 2 bases at V and 9 bases at J, with 10 bases between.

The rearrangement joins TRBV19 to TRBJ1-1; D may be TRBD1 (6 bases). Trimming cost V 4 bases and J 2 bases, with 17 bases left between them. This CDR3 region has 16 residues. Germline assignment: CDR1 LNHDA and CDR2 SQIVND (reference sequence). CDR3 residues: CASSTPSRGGNTEAFF. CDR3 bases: TGTGCCAGTAGTACGCCCTCGAGGGGGGGAAACACTGAAGCTTTCTTT.

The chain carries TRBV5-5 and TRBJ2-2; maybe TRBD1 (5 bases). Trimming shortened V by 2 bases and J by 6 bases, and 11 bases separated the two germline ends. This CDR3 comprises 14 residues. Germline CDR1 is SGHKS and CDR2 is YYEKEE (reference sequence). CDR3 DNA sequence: TGTGCCAGCAGCTTCGACAGTGAGGCCGGGGAGCTGTTTTTT. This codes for CASSFDSEAGELFF.

CDR3: CASRLAIGDREYEQYF. The CDR3 nucleotides read TGTGCAAGTCGCTTAGCGATAGGGGACAGGGAATACGAGCAGTACTTC. This chain joins TRBV12-2 and TRBJ2-7; the table's TRBD1 call for D was not verified on the DNA. TRBV12-2 is termed a pseudogene. The CDR3 loop spans 16 amino acids.

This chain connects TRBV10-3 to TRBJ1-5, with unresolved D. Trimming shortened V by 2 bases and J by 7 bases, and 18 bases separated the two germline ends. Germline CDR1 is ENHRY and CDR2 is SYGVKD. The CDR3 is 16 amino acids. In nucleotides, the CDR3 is TGTGCCATCAGTGAGCTCCGGAACGGGGTCAGCCAGCCCCAGCATTTT. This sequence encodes CAISELRNGVSQPQHF.

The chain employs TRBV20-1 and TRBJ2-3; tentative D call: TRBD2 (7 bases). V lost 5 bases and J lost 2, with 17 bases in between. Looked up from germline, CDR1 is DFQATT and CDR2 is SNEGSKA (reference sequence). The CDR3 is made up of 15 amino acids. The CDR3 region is CSAGGGGGATDTQYF. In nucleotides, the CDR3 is TGCAGTGCTGGTGGGGGGGGCGGTGCCACAGATACGCAGTATTTT.

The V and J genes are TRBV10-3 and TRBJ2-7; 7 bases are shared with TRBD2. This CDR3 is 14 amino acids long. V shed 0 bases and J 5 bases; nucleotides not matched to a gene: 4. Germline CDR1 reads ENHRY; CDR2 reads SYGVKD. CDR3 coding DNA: TGTGCCATCAGTGAGTCGACTAGCAGCCACGAGCAGTACTTC. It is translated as CAISESTSSHEQYF.

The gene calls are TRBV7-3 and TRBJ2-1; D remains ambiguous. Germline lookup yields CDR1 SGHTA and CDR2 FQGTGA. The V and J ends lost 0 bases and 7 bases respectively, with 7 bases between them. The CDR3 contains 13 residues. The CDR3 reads CASSLTSPNEQFF. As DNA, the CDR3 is TGTGCCAGCAGCTTAACGAGCCCTAATGAGCAGTTCTTC.

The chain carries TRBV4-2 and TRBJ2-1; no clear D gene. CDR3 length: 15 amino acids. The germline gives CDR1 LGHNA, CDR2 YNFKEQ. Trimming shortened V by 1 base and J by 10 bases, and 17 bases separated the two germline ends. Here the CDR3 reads CASSQVTAAATEQFF. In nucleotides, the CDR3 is TGTGCCAGCAGCCAAGTCACAGCCGCAGCCACCGAGCAGTTCTTC.

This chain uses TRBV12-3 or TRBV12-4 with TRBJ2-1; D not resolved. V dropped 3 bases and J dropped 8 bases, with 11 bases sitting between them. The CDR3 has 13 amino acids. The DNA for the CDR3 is TGTGCCAGCAGTTTCTGGTCCAGCGATGAGCAGTTCTTC. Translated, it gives CASSFWSSDEQFF.

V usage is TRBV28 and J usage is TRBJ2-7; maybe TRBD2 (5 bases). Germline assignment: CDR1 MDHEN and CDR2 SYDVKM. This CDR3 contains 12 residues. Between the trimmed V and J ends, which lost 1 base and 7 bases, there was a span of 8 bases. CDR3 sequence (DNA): TGTGCCAGCAGTTTATCTTCGGGGGAGCAGTACTTC. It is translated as CASSLSSGEQYF.

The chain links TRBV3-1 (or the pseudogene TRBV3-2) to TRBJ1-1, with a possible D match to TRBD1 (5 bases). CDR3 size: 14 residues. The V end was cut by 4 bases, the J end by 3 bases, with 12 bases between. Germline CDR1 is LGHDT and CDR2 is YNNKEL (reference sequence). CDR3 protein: CASSLIPGDTEAFF. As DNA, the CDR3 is TGTGCCAGCAGCCTAATCCCGGGGGACACTGAAGCTTTCTTT.

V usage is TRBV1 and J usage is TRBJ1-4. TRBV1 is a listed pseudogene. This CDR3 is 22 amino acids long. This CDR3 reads CTSSQVKDTRRAGWDPNEKLFF. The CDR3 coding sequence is TGCACCAGCAGCCAAGTTAAGGACACACGGAGGGCTGGGTGGGATCCTAATGAAAAACTGTTTTTT.

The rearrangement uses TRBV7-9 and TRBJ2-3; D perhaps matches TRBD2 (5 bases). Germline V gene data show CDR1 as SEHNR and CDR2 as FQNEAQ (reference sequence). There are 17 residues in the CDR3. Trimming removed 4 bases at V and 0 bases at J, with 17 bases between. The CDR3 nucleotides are TGTGCCAGCAGCTCCTCACGGACTGGTCTCAGCACAGATACGCAGTATTTT. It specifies CASSSSRTGLSTDTQYF.

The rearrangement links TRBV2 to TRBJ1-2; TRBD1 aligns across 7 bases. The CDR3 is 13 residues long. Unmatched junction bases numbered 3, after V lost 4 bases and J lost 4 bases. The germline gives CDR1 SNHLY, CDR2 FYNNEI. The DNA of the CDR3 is TGTGCCAGCAGTGTAGGACAGGTCTATGGCTACACCTTC. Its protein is CASSVGQVYGYTF.

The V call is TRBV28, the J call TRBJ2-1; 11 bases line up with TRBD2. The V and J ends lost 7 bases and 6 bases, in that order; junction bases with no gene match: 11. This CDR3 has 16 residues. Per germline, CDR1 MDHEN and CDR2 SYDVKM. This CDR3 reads CASIPRSGRAINEQFF. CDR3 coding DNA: TGTGCCAGCATCCCCCGTAGCGGGAGGGCCATCAATGAGCAGTTCTTC.

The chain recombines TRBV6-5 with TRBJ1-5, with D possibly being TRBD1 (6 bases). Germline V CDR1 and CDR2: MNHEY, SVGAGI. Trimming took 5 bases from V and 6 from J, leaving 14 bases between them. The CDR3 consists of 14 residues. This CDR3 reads CASSKDSPLQPQHF. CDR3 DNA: TGTGCCAGCAGTAAGGACAGCCCCCTTCAGCCCCAGCATTTT.